This record concerns one T cell receptor (beta chain) sequence. This clonotype was seen only a few times. Its antigen is currently not known. Base quality data are lacking; no much larger clone is found one base away. This specimen comes from a study of T-cell memory formation after mild COVID-19 (TCRdb year 2021). About the study as a whole: TCR sequence clusters from the two donors were found to be largely donor specific. The cohort comprised two young, previously healthy adult volunteers, one female and one male. Longitudinal TCRalpha and TCRbeta repertoire sequencing tracked T-cell clones expanding and contracting after mild COVID-19 in two donors.

The CDR3 starts with the cysteine, ends with the phenylalanine, and has 13 residues. Solely the CDR3 DNA is kept, with 39 bases framed from the first base. V loses 8 bases of germline sequence and J loses 2 bases, and the interval between the two ends is 12 bases. CDR1 and CDR2 are read off the germline V gene (reference sequence) as SGHAT and FQDESV. The paper as a whole reports these results and caveats: Contracting CD4+ clones turned up mainly in the CM and EM memory subsets, whereas EMRA was where CD8+ clones were enriched. The detection of some responding clones in pre-infection memory suggests that pre-existing cross-reactive memory T cells joined the SARS-CoV-2 response. The study covered only a couple of mild cases, and larger cohorts including severe cases with pre-infection samples were considered necessary. Whether the second-wave clones peaking on day 37 were SARS-CoV-2 specific was not confirmed. Clones contracting from day 15 to 85 had balanced CD4/CD8 phenotypes, while a second wave expanding from day 15 to 37 was biased towards CD4+.

Ficoll-Paque density gradient centrifugation was the method used to isolate PBMCs. The reads were generated on an Illumina NovaSeq 6000. Using 5'RACE with constant-segment primers, TCRalpha and TCRbeta cDNA libraries were constructed, with sample barcodes and unique molecular identifiers added in the process. RNA was extracted from every sample with Trizol reagent. Amplification of the libraries took two PCR steps, and the second step added a second sample barcode plus Illumina TruSeq adapters. The libraries were sequenced on an Illumina NovaSeq using 2 x 150 bp paired-end reads. The study's own analysis went as follows. With migec v1.2.7, reads were demultiplexed and then collapsed into UMI-guided consensus sequences. Using mixcr v2.1.11, UMI consensuses were aligned to TRA and TRB V and J templates and then assembled into clonotypes. Expanded or contracted clonotypes were those called significant by both edgeR and NoisET, with noise models trained on biological replicates. For edgeR calls, the thresholds were a false discovery rate-adjusted p below 0.01 and a log2 fold-change of 1. As an exploratory analysis of dynamics, PCA with hierarchical clustering was applied to max-normalized trajectories of the 1000 most abundant clonotypes. Separately sequenced CD4+ and CD8+ repertoires were used to assign the CD4 or CD8 phenotype of responding clones. In-frame beta chains were kept once TCRdb had trimmed the public reads at Q25 with fastp and called clones with MiXCR. Entries that share a CDR3 protein sequence are merged under the most common genes and DNA. These V and J calls are TCRdb output, not the study's own analysis. The sample includes approximately 260,000 distinct CDR3 sequences, with under 20% observed a single time. The ten largest clones take up roughly 22% of the sample.

The sequence derives from a man aged 18 to 30 who had mild COVID-19 (a few samples of this study predate the infection). The sample titles of this study are shuffled in the database, so cell type and time point are left out; the donor was told from shared clones. The source material was PBMCs or a T cell subset sorted from them (not recorded which). In this chain, TRBV11-1 is recombined with TRBJ2-5; no D gene call is confident. This receptor has the CDR3 CASQVVGQETQYF. The DNA reads as follows: TGTGCCAGCCAGGTGGTAGGGCAAGAGACCCAGTACTTC.